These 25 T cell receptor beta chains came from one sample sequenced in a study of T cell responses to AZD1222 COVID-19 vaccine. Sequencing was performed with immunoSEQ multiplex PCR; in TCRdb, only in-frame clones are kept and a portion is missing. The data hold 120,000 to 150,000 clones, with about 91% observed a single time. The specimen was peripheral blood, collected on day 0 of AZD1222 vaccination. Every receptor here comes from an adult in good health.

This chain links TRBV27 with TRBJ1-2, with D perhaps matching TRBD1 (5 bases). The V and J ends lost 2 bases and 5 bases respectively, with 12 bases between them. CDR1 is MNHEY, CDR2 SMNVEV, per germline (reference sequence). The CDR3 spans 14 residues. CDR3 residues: CASSLRDGQYGYTF. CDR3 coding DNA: TGTGCCAGCAGTTTACGGGACGGACAATATGGCTACACCTTC.

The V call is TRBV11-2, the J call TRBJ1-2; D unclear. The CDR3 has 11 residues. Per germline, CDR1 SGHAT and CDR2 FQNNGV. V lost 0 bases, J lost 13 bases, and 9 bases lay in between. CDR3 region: CASSLETKSTF. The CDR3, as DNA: TGTGCCAGCAGCTTAGAGACAAAGAGCACCTTC.

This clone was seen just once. CDR3 residues: CASSDLGGGDVNTEAFF. The CDR3 DNA reads as TGTGCCAGCAGTGACCTCGGGGGGGGAGACGTGAACACTGAAGCTTTCTTT. The chain joins TRBV25-1 to TRBJ1-1, with a weak D call TRBD1 (5 bases). The V and J ends lost 3 bases and 0 bases respectively, with 17 bases between them. There are 17 residues in the CDR3. Germline-derived CDR1 and CDR2 are MGHDK and SYGVNS. Complete variable domain (other parts from reference TRBV25-1 and TRBJ1-1): EADIYQTPRYLVIGTGKKITLECSQTMGHDKMYWYQQDPGMELHLIHYSYGVNSTEKGDLSSESTVSRIRTEHFPLTLESARPSHTSQYLCASSDLGGGDVNTEAFFGQGTRLTVV.

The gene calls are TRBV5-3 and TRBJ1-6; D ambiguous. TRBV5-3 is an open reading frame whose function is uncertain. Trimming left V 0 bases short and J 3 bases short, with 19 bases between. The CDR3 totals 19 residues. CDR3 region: CARSLGPHPSSYYNSPLHF. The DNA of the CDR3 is TGTGCCAGAAGCTTGGGTCCACACCCCTCCTCCTACTATAATTCACCCCTCCACTTT.

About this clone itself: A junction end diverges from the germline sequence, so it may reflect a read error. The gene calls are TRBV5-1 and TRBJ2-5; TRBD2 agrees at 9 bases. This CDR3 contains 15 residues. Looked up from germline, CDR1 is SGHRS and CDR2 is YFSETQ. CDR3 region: CARSLAGGREETQYF. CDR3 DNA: TGCGCCCGCAGCTTGGCGGGGGGGCGGGAAGAGACCCAGTACTTC. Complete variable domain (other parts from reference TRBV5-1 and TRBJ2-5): KAGVTQTPRYLIKTRGQQVTLSCSPISGHRSVSWYQQTPGQGLQFLFEYFSETQRNKGNFPGRFSGRQFSNSRSEMNVSTLELGDSALYLCARSLAGGREETQYFGPGTRLLVL.

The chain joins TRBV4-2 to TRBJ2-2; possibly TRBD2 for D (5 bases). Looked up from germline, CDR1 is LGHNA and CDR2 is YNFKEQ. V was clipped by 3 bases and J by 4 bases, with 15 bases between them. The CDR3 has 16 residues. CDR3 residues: CASSHTSDFTTGELFF. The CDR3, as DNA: TGTGCCAGCAGCCATACGTCGGACTTTACCACCGGGGAGCTGTTTTTT.

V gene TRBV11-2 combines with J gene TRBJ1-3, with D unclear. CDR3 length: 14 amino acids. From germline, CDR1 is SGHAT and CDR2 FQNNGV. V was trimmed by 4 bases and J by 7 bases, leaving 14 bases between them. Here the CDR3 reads CASSSDRLANTIYF. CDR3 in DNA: TGTGCCAGCAGCTCCGACCGTTTGGCCAACACCATATATTTT.

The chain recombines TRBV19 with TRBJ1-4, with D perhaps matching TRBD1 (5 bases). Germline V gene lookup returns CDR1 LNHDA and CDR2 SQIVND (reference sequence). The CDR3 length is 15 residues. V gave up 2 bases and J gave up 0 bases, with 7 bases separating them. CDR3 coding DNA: TGTGCCAGTAGTATATTGGGGGCAACTAATGAAAAACTGTTTTTT. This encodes CASSILGATNEKLFF.

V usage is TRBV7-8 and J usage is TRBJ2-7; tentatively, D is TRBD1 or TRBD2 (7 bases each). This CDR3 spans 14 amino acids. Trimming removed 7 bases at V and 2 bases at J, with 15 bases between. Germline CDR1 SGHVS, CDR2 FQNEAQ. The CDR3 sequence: CASTPGGGPYEQYF. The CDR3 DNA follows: TGTGCCAGCACCCCAGGGGGGGGCCCCTACGAGCAGTACTTC.

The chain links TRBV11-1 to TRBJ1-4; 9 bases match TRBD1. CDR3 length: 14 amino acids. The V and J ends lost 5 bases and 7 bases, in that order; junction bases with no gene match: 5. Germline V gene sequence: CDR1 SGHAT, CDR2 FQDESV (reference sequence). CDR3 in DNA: TGTGCCAGCAGCCGGGGACAGGGAGGTGAAAAACTGTTTTTT. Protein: CASSRGQGGEKLFF.

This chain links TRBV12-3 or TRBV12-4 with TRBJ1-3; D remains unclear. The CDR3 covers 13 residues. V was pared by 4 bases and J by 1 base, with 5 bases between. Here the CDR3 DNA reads TGTGCCAGCAGTTGGGGTTCTGGAAACACCATATATTTT. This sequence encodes CASSWGSGNTIYF.

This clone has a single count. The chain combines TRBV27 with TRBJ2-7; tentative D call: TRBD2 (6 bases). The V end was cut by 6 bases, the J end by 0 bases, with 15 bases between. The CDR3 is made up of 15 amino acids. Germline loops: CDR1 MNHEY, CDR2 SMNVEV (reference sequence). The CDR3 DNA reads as TGTGCCAGCAGCCGGGTGGAGGGTGGCTCCTACGAGCAGTACTTC. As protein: CASSRVEGGSYEQYF.

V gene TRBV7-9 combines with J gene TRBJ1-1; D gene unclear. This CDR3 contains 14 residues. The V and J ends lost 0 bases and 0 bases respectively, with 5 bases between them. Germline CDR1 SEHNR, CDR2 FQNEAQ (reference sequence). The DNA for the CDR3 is TGTGCCAGCAGCTTAGCTGAGGTGAACACTGAAGCTTTCTTT. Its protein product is CASSLAEVNTEAFF.

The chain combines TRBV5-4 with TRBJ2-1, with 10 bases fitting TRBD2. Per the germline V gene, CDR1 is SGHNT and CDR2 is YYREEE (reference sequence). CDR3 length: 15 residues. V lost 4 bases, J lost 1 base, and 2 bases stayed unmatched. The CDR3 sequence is CASSNSGGSYNEQFF. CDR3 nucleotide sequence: TGTGCCAGCAGCAATAGCGGGGGGTCCTACAATGAGCAGTTCTTC.

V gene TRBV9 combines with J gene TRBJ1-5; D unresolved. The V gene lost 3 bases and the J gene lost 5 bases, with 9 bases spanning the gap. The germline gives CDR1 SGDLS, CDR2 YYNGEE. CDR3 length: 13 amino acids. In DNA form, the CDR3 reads TGTGCCAGCAGCGCGGGGATCGATCAGCCCCAGCATTTT. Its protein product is CASSAGIDQPQHF.

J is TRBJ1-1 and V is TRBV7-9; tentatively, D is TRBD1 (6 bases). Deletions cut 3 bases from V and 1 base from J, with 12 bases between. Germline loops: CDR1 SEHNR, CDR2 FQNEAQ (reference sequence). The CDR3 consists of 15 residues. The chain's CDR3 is CASSFLDSRNTEAFF. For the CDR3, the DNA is TGTGCCAGCAGCTTCCTGGACAGCAGGAACACTGAAGCTTTCTTT.

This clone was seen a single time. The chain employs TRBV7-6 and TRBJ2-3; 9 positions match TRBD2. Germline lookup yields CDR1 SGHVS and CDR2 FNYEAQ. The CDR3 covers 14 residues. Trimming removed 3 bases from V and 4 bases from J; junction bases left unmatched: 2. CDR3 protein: CASSFGGGADTQYF. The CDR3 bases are TGTGCCAGCAGCTTCGGCGGGGGGGCAGATACGCAGTATTTT.

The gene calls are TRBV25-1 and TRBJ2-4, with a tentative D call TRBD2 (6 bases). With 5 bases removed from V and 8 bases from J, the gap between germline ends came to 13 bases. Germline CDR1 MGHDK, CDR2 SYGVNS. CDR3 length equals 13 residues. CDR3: CASSPQGGHIQYF. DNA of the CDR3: TGTGCCAGCAGTCCGCAGGGAGGCCACATTCAGTACTTC.

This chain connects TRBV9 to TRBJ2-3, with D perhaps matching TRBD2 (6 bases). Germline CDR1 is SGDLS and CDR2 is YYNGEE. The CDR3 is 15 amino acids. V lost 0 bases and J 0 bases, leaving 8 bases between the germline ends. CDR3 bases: TGTGCCAGCAGCGTAGATAGCGGAAGCACAGATACGCAGTATTTT. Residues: CASSVDSGSTDTQYF.

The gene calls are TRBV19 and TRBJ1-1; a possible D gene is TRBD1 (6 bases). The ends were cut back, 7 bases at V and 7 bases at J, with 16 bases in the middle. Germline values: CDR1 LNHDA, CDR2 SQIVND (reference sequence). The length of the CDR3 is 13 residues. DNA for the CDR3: TGTGCCAGTATGCTTAGGGGGTGGGATGAAGCTTTCTTT. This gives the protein CASMLRGWDEAFF. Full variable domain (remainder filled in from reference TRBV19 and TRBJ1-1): DGGITQSPKYLFRKEGQNVTLSCEQNLNHDAMYWYRQDPGQGLRLIYYSQIVNDFQKGDIAEGYSVSREKKESFPLTVTSAQKNPTAFYLCASMLRGWDEAFFGQGTRLTVV.

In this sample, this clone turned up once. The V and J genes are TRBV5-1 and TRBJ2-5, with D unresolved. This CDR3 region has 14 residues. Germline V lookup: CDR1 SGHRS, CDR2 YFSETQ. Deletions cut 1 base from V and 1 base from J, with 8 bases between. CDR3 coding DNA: TGCGCCAGCAGCTTGAAGAGAGTCCAAGAGACCCAGTACTTC. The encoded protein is CASSLKRVQETQYF.

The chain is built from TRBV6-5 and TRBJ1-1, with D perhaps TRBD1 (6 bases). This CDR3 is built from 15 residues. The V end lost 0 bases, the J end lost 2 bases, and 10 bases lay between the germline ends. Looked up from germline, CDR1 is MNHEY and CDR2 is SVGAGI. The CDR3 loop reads CASSYSGTLNTEAFF. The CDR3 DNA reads TGTGCCAGCAGTTACTCTGGGACACTCAACACTGAAGCTTTCTTT.

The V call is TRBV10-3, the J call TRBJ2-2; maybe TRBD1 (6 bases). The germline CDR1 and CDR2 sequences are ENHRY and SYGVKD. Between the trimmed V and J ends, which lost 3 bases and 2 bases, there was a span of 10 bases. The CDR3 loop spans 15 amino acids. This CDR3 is CAISETGKNTGELFF. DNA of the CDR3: TGTGCCATCAGTGAAACAGGGAAAAACACCGGGGAGCTGTTTTTT.

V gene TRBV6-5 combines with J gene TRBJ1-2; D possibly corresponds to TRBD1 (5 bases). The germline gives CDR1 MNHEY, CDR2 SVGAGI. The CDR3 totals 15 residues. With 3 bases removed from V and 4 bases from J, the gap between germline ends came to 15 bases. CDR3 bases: TGTGCCAGCAGTTATCTCTCAGGGAGCGGCTATGGCTACACCTTC. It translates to CASSYLSGSGYGYTF.

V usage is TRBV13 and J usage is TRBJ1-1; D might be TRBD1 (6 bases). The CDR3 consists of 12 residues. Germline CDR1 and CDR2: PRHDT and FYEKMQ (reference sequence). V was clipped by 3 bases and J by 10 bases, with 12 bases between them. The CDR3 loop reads CASSFGTSRAFF. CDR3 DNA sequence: TGTGCCAGCAGCTTCGGGACAAGTCGAGCTTTCTTT.